This TCR beta chain was obtained from a study of beta chain features in type 1 diabetes. This clone was seen just once. Its target is not known. Expressed TCRB transcripts were sequenced, since all the RNA that had been isolated was reverse transcribed. Sequencing used immunoSEQ multiplex PCR; TCRdb keeps in-frame clones, though not all of them. The sample records fewer than 45,000 clones, around 60% being singletons. The CDR3 runs to 14 residues. V was clipped by 4 bases and J by 1 base, with 11 bases between them. Germline V gene sequence: CDR1 SGHRS, CDR2 YFSETQ. Study-wide points: Whether TCRB rearrangement is influenced by HLA type went unresolved here.

The clonotype comes from a woman aged 30 to 39 in good health. The V and J genes are TRBV5-1 and TRBJ2-5; D is possibly TRBD1 (6 bases). The sequenced sample was Tregs from blood. The CDR3 region is CASSGGQIQETQYF. In nucleotides, the CDR3 is TGCGCCAGCAGCGGGGGACAAATCCAAGAGACCCAGTACTTC.